The clone carrying this T cell receptor (beta chain) was counted once. TCRdb keeps only in-frame clones here, not all; method: immunoSEQ multiplex PCR. Seen here are 200,000 to 250,000 clones, approximately 80% observed once, and the top ten hold 3% to 4%. This specimen comes from a study of blood T cell repertoires in COVID-19. Germline trimming cut 1 base from V and 0 bases from J; bases unmatched to any gene: 4. CDR3 length: 18 amino acids. Germline V gene sequence: CDR1 SGHRS, CDR2 YFSETQ. The V gene is TRBV5-1, the J gene TRBJ2-1; TRBD2 aligns across 13 bases. Sequencing input: PBMCs or T cells enriched from blood (not recorded which). The clonotype comes from a woman aged 55 to 70 who had recovered from COVID-19. CDR3 bases: TGCGCCAGCAGCTTGACTAGCGGGGGGGCTAGCTCCTACAATGAGCAGTTCTTC. Translation: CASSLTSGGASSYNEQFF.